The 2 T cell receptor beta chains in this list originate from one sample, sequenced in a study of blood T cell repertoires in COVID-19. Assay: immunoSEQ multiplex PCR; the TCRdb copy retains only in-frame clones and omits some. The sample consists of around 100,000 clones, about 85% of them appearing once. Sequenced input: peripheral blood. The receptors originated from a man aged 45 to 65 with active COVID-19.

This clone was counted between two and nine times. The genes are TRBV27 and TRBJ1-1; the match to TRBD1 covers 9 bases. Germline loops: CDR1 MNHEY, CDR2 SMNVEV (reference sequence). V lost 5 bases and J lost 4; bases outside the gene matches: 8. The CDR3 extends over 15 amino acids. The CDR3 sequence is CASSEIGQGSTEAFF. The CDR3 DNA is TGTGCCAGCAGTGAAATCGGACAGGGGAGCACTGAAGCTTTCTTT.

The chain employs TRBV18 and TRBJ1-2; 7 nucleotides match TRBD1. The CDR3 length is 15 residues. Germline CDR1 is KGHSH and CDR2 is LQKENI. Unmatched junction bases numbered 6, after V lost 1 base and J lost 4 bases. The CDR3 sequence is CASSPRGTDLYGYTF. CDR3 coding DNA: TGTGCCAGCTCACCACGTGGGACAGACCTCTATGGCTACACCTTC.